This T cell receptor (beta chain) is from a study of T cells in Graves' hyperthyroidism and ophthalmopathy. Notes on the study in general: Most clonotypes expanded in the thyroid (above 0.001) were also present in blood. Using 13 V-J features, a model discriminated ophthalmopathy from stable hyperthyroidism.

Patients counted as stable if ophthalmopathy did not develop within 18 months. Those with hyperthyroidism were 18 to 65 years old, newly diagnosed, and ill for under 2 months. The CDR3 consists of 16 residues. Per the germline V gene, CDR1 is SEHNR and CDR2 is FQNEAQ (reference sequence). Between the trimmed V and J ends, which lost 4 bases and 3 bases, there was a span of 18 bases. Amplification yielded TCR beta CDR3 regions, with RNA transcripts as the source. Researchers ran a first-round RT-PCR on the TCR CDR3 using the HTBI primer set. MiXCR, applied by TCRdb to the multiplex PCR reads, yields one record per CDR3 protein. The sample shows roughly 93,000 distinct CDR3 sequences, 35% to 45% of them seen only once. A single count supports this clonotype. Its target is not known.

Input material: peripheral blood or thyroid tissue (not recorded which). The sequence came from a woman aged 25 to 39 with Graves' hyperthyroidism. This chain joins TRBV7-9 and TRBJ1-1; D perhaps matches TRBD1 (5 bases). The CDR3, as DNA: TGTGCCAGCAGCTCCCGAGTAGGGGATCGGGACACTGAAGCTTTCTTT. Translation: CASSSRVGDRDTEAFF.